The 3 T cell receptor beta chains below come from one sample, sequenced in a study of siplizumab effects on memory and regulatory T cells. Clones were read by immunoSEQ multiplex PCR, and TCRdb kept only the in-frame ones, dropping some. The table shows about 85,000 clones, with around 93% occurring only once. Source material: CD8+ T cells sorted from blood. These receptors were collected from a human donor in good health.

The V call is TRBV29-1, the J call TRBJ1-2, with D maybe TRBD1 (5 bases). V lost 0 bases, J lost 3 bases, and 14 bases lay in between. The V gene's germline CDR1 is SQVTM and CDR2 ANQGSEA. The length of the CDR3 is 15 residues. DNA for the CDR3: TGCAGCGTTGAAGAAGTTAGGGGATATGACTATGGCTACACCTTC. This translates into CSVEEVRGYDYGYTF.

The chain is built from TRBV14 and TRBJ1-2; 7 nucleotides match TRBD1. The CDR3 sequence is 17 residues long. J gave up 1 base and V 5 bases, and 13 bases lay outside the gene matches. The germline V gene has CDR1 SGHDN and CDR2 FVKESK. CDR3 in amino acids: CASSAPGTANFNYGYTF. As DNA, the CDR3 is TGTGCCAGCAGCGCCCCCGGGACAGCAAATTTTAACTATGGCTACACCTTC.

This sequence joins TRBV10-3 and TRBJ2-1, with TRBD2 matching 9 bases. Germline V gene lookup returns CDR1 ENHRY and CDR2 SYGVKD. The CDR3 totals 15 residues. With 11 bases clipped from V and 5 bases from J, the junction kept 13 bases outside the gene matches. In nucleotides, the CDR3 is TGTGCCGTCCGACTAGCGGACCGTCCAGACAATGAGCAGTTCTTC. Its translation: CAVRLADRPDNEQFF.